The source of this T cell receptor (beta chain) is a study of cytomegalovirus exposure and HLA in healthy donors (TCRdb year 2017). For the study in its entirety: An earlier analysis of roughly 500 of the donors reported around 280 Gb of sequence data and 95 million to 120 million unique TCR beta sequences obtained from some 200 million T cells. In a later genetic analysis, genome-wide SNP genotypes for about three fifths of the roughly 670 donors were used, and that subset was treated as a discovery cohort. Of the roughly 400 genotyped donors, about 80% fell in the genetic ancestry cluster associated with self-reported Caucasian donors. Among 300 to 500 genotyped donors of the cohort, an average of approximately 240,000 unique TCR beta nucleotide sequences was sequenced per donor, of which roughly 18% were non-productive. Typing coverage varied by locus: roughly 629-640 donors for A, B, C, DRB1 and DQB1; approximately 500 for DQA1; some 610 for DPA1; roughly 450 for DPB1. About 300 gigabases of sequencing data and roughly 90 million unique TCR sequences were included in an early release covering roughly 600 HLA-typed donors. In an earlier analysis of roughly 600 of the donors, high-throughput TCR beta sequencing was used to judge whether each TCR beta V gene segment behaved as functional or pseudogenic. Rather than drawing on any new phenotypic data, the later analysis identified candidate immune exposures from TCR beta sequences and the way those sequences occurred across donors. The aim of the study was to test whether cataloging public T cell receptors could identify signatures of past pathogen exposure. Along with the roughly 710-subject first cohort, a separate validation cohort of roughly 110 different subjects was used. Roughly 5 DR-DQ haplotypes were handled as single units for association and clustering, since linkage in the cohort was strong. Donor age, sex, ethnicity and CMV serostatus were compiled together with the repertoire data. To study patterns of TCR occurrence, a later analysis re-analyzed previously published TCR beta repertoires from several hundred donors and added high-resolution HLA genotyping. The study profiled the T cell repertoires of fewer than 850 subjects by immunosequencing and related them to cytomegalovirus serostatus. All discovery cohort repertoires had been generated using a single sequencing platform. HLA typing included class I and class II loci at four-digit resolution. To predict cytomegalovirus infection status, the study combined high-throughput TCR immunosequencing, statistical association of individual TCRs with disease status, and machine learning. On the study overall, not on this receptor specifically: In an earlier analysis of fewer than 700 of the donors, most TCR beta V segments appeared in productive rearrangements about 87% or about 30% of the time, broadly matching IMGT annotations. The only immune exposure information available for the cohort was CMV serostatus. A further reported finding was that TCR beta sequences accurately predicted the HLA-A and HLA-B alleles for most subjects in the first cohort. In both the original and validation cohorts, the classifier was reported to diagnose cytomegalovirus status with high specificity and sensitivity. In vitro tests confirmed that a few of the cytomegalovirus-associated TCR beta chains recognize cytomegalovirus antigens. Because some donors lacked HLA typing at each locus, the association tests relied only on the typed subset. In a later analysis, several top co-occurrence clusters were reported to appear linked to parvovirus B19, influenza, CMV and Epstein-Barr virus. In a later genetic analysis, fewer N-insertions in productive TCRs were reported among donors in an Asian-associated ancestry cluster than the roughly 640-donor mean. Roughly uniform sequencing depth across donors was assumed in presence/absence analyses, although this assumption may not hold. A group of highly shared sequence variants was considered likely to be a technical artifact of the sequencing pipeline. When HLA alleles, especially DR and DQ, strongly co-occurred, TCR associations were difficult to assign to individual alleles. In the study, approximately 150 TCR beta chains were listed as associated with cytomegalovirus. V-gene and J-gene trimming of TCR beta chains was associated with a missense DCLRE1C variant in a later genetic analysis, and the association was replicated in an independent cohort. Because counts were too low, 15 to 20 rarely observed V segments, including chromosome 9 orphons, were excluded from the earlier analysis of 587 of the donors. The cohort was sequenced for TCR beta chains only, and without alpha or paired-chain data the features that could be detected were limited. Most CMV-associated TCR beta chains appeared to be HLA-restricted in a later analysis, and the HLA associations seemed to be driven largely by CMV exposure. Specific HLA alleles were associated with 15,000 to 20,000 TCR beta sequences at a false discovery rate of 0.05 in a later analysis. According to the authors, the approach could potentially be generalized to other disease states and immunological phenotypes. A later analysis found that TCR association rates varied across HLA loci, with DRB1 alleles showing the most associated TCRs and HLA-C alleles the fewest. Linkage disequilibrium might explain the correlated functional status among segregating V segments, but an unknown experimental factor could not be ruled out. Most TCR sequences were seen in very few donors, while some public TCRs were found in many individuals. A later analysis found that HLA-associated TCR beta chains were more clonally expanded and had lower generation probabilities than equally common non-associated chains.

The cohort was made up of roughly 670 healthy bone marrow donors. All cohort members were sampled while nominally healthy, although unrecorded immune exposures were likely present. The donor was CMV seronegative and was included in the group of under 450 seronegative cohort members. A peripheral blood sample was provided by each donor, and peripheral blood mononuclear cells were used for TCR beta sequencing. The Qiagen DNeasy Blood Extraction Kit was used to extract genomic DNA from the blood cell samples. Comment on this clone: Its antigen has not been determined. One base away there is no much larger clone; base qualities are not given.

The library was generated by the immunoSEQ multiplex PCR assay. The multiplex PCR relied on a mix of 60 forward primers for TCR Vbeta segments and 13 reverse primers for TCR Jbeta segments. The CDR3 region of rearranged TCR beta genes was amplified from genomic DNA by a multiplex PCR assay. The Illumina HiSeq System was used to sequence the amplified TCR beta libraries as 87-base-pair reads. From the authors' description of their analysis: In a later analysis, approximately 74 million unique TCR beta chains were counted across the approximately 640 repertoires, and roughly 11 million of these chains were shared by at least two donors. Raw reads were error-corrected and collapsed into unique sequences by a nearest-neighbor algorithm in which closely related sequences were merged to remove PCR and sequencing errors. Alignment of CDR3 sequences to IMGT reference sequences was used to assign V, D and J gene segments. For a sequence to be retained, a match of at least six nucleotides to both a V gene segment and a J gene segment was required. A rearrangement was called productive if the CDR3 had no stop codons and remained in frame with V and J, and every other rearrangement was called non-productive. Following IMGT convention, CDR3 was defined as the stretch from the second conserved V-encoded cysteine to the conserved J-encoded phenylalanine. The earlier analysis of more than 450 of the donors excluded sequences that lacked an unambiguous match to a single V gene segment. An earlier analysis of a few hundred of the donors called V segments functional above 56.7% productive rearrangements and segregating when the between-donor standard deviation exceeded 5%. A statistical classification framework was built for diagnosing cytomegalovirus status from the catalog of TCR beta chain sequences. A later analysis assigned V and J genes by comparing TCR nucleotide sequences with IMGT/GENE-DB human TR gene sequences. Using the TCRdist pipeline, a later analysis assigned CDR3 sequences along with most-parsimonious VDJ recombination scenarios. In a later analysis, every TCR beta chain was defined by the combination of its CDR3 amino acid sequence and its V-gene family, and reads without a unique V-gene family were dropped. To address suspected cross-contamination and a sequencing artifact, a later analysis removed over 500 highly shared, low-generation-probability nucleotide sequences. A later analysis calculated a clonal expansion index for each public chain from normalized within-repertoire ranks of inferred template counts. In a later analysis, generation probabilities were computed with a VDJ recombination model fitted to out-of-frame rearrangements, and the resulting probabilities were checked against IGoR. In a later analysis, hypergeometric tests were used to score TCR-TCR, TCR-HLA and TCR-CMV co-occurrence, with a repertoire-size bias correction applied to TCR pairs. To estimate false discovery rates, a later analysis permuted the HLA or CMV assignments 20 times. A later analysis grouped co-occurring TCRs with DBSCAN, adding TCRdist sequence similarity when clustering within HLA-allele-positive subsets. Repertoires with fewer than 30,000 or more than 120,000 public chains, plus five repertoires with anomalous nucleotide sharing, were excluded from co-occurrence clustering. The table comes from immuneACCESS by way of TCRdb, which keeps in-frame sequences with V and J called. Part of the clones is missing from these tables; in studies checked, under half for an unresolved V gene and the rest for unknown reasons. That table supplies the V and J calls and clone size; D and trimming were determined from the DNA. The sample data list 95,000 to 100,000 clones, and 74% of these were observed just once. The ten largest account for approximately 1.8% of the sample.

Sequencing input: PBMCs. The source of this sequence is a male donor in good health and CMV-seronegative.

CDR3 loop: CSVARGQVGADTQYF. The DNA sequence follows: TGCAGCGTTGCCCGGGGACAGGTTGGGGCAGATACGCAGTATTTT. The chain is made from TRBV29-1 and TRBJ2-3; 8 central nucleotides agree with TRBD1. The CDR3 starts with the cysteine, ends with the phenylalanine, and has 15 residues. The read is trimmed to its CDR3 DNA, 45 bases read in frame from base 1. CDR1 and CDR2, looked up from the germline V gene, are SQVTM and ANQGSEA. Trimming takes 4 bases off V and 4 bases off J; junction bases not matched to a gene: 10.